The 9 T cell receptor beta chains below all came from one sample that was sequenced in a study of cytomegalovirus exposure and HLA in healthy donors (dated by TCRdb to about 2017). Receptor amplification or capture employed the immunoSEQ multiplex PCR assay. For the multiplex PCR, a mixture combining 60 forward primers for TCR Vbeta segments and 13 reverse primers for TCR Jbeta segments was used. Held by TCRdb, this immuneACCESS table contains in-frame sequences only and omits some clones. Under half of the omission traces to an unresolved V gene where checked; the cause of the rest is unknown. Recorded for this sample are 130,000 or so clones; roughly 75% of them occurred a single time. Together, the top ten hold roughly 5.5% of the sample. Sequencing input: PBMCs. The receptor set was obtained from a man aged 25 to 45 in good health and CMV-seronegative.

V and J are TRBV6-5 and TRBJ2-2, with a weak D call TRBD2 (5 bases). Germline values: CDR1 MNHEY, CDR2 SVGAGI. CDR3 size: 15 residues. The V gene lost 0 bases and the J gene lost 6 bases, with 11 bases spanning the gap. Here the CDR3 DNA reads TGTGCCAGCAGTTACTCTGAGTTGGGAGCCGGGGAGCTGTTTTTT. This sequence encodes CASSYSELGAGELFF.

This clone was recorded once. The CDR3 DNA sequence: TGTGCCAGCAGCTTGGGGCTAGCGGAGTTCTACGAGCAGTACTTC. This translates into CASSLGLAEFYEQYF. The chain employs TRBV7-2 and TRBJ2-7, with 7 bases that match TRBD2. The length of the CDR3 is 15 residues. Germline V gene sequence: CDR1 SGHTA, CDR2 FQGNSA. The ends lost 3 bases at V and 3 bases at J; junction bases unmatched: 8. Drawing the rest from reference TRBV7-2 and TRBJ2-7, the complete variable domain is GAGVSQSPSNKVTEKGKDVELRCDPISGHTALYWYRQSLGQGLEFLIYFQGNSAPDKSGLPSDRFSAERTGGSVSTLTIQRTQQEDSAVYLCASSLGLAEFYEQYFGPGTRLTVT.

The chain has TRBV5-6 and TRBJ1-3; D is unresolved. Trimming cost V 9 bases and J 1 base, with 17 bases left between them. The V gene's germline CDR1 is SGHDT and CDR2 YYEEEE. The CDR3 is made up of 15 amino acids. The CDR3 spells CATTYGESSGNTIYF. CDR3 nucleotide sequence: TGTGCCACAACTTACGGGGAGTCGTCTGGAAACACCATATATTTT.

The chain has TRBV27 and TRBJ1-5; D not certain. The CDR3 runs 11 residues. From germline, CDR1 is MNHEY and CDR2 SMNVEV (reference sequence). Trimming shortened V by 1 base and J by 9 bases, and 4 bases separated the two germline ends. The DNA of the CDR3 is TGTGCCAGCAGTTTATACAGGCCCCAGCATTTT. It translates to CASSLYRPQHF.

CDR3 nucleotides: TGCGCCAGCAGCGCCTTGGGTTTCGGGGAGGTACACGAGCAGTACTTC. It is translated as CASSALGFGEVHEQYF. The rearrangement links TRBV5-1 to TRBJ2-7; D perhaps matches TRBD2 (6 bases). Germline V gene data show CDR1 as SGHRS and CDR2 as YFSETQ. The CDR3 has 16 residues. Trimming shortened V by 4 bases and J by 5 bases, and 22 bases separated the two germline ends.

This clone was seen a single time. This chain's CDR3 is CASTGTEIRSTDTQYF. CDR3 nucleotides: TGTGCCAGCACCGGGACAGAGATTCGGTCCACAGATACGCAGTATTTT. The chain joins TRBV2 to TRBJ2-3, with 7 nucleotides matching TRBD1. The length of the CDR3 is 16 residues. Trimming took 7 bases from V and 2 from J; bases not matched to a gene: 12. CDR1 and CDR2 from the germline V gene are SNHLY and FYNNEI.

This chain joins TRBV4-1 and TRBJ2-7, with 7 bases aligning to TRBD2. V shed 0 bases, J shed 1 base, and the junction held 6 bases outside the gene matches. Germline-derived CDR1 and CDR2 are MGHRA and YSYEKL. The CDR3 extends over 16 amino acids. In DNA, the CDR3 is TGCGCCAGCAGCCAAGACGCCGCTAGCGGTTCCTACGAGCAGTACTTC. Translation gives CASSQDAASGSYEQYF.

The chain combines TRBV19 with TRBJ1-4; D gene unclear. The CDR3 has 15 amino acids. Trimming took 11 bases from V and 2 from J, leaving 18 bases between them. Germline V gives CDR1 LNHDA, CDR2 SQIVND (reference sequence). This CDR3 reads CASAPLGGTNEKLFF. The CDR3 DNA is TGTGCCTCGGCCCCCTTGGGAGGGACTAATGAAAAACTGTTTTTT.

This clone was counted once. The rearrangement uses TRBV4-2 and TRBJ2-1; 9 bases line up with TRBD2. With V trimmed by 0 bases and J by 5 bases, 5 bases remained unmatched. CDR1 and CDR2 from the germline V gene are LGHNA and YNFKEQ. The CDR3 loop spans 16 amino acids. CDR3 DNA sequence: TGTGCCAGCAGCCAAGATTATCTAGCGGGGAACAATGAGCAGTTCTTC. This translates into CASSQDYLAGNNEQFF.